Listed here are 17 T cell receptor beta chains from one sample, sequenced in a study of T cell responses to AZD1222 COVID-19 vaccine. Assay used: immunoSEQ multiplex PCR; TCRdb lists only in-frame clones, some missing. This repertoire shows 100,000 to 150,000 clones, 88% found once; its top ten account for more than 3.5%. The sequencing used peripheral blood, collected on day 0 of AZD1222 vaccination. These receptors originate from an adult in good health.

This chain connects TRBV27 to TRBJ2-5; D unclear. The CDR3 is 16 amino acids. V shed 2 bases and J shed 3 bases, with 16 bases lying between them. Germline-derived CDR1 and CDR2 are MNHEY and SMNVEV (reference sequence). Written as DNA, the CDR3 is TGTGCCAGCAGTTTAATTCTTGGGTACCCGGAAGAGACCCAGTACTTC. Amino acid sequence: CASSLILGYPEETQYF.

The chain recombines TRBV7-9 with TRBJ1-2; D not resolved. Trimming removed 5 bases from V and 6 bases from J, with 13 bases in between. Germline V gene lookup returns CDR1 SEHNR and CDR2 FQNEAQ (reference sequence). This CDR3 has 13 residues. CDR3 region: CASSPGPDNGYTF. The CDR3 coding sequence is TGTGCCAGCAGCCCGGGCCCAGACAATGGCTACACCTTC.

V is TRBV9 and J is TRBJ1-2; 8 nucleotides align to TRBD1. Germline CDR1 and CDR2: SGDLS and YYNGEE. The CDR3 extends over 14 amino acids. Trimming cost V 0 bases and J 4 bases; bases outside gene matches: 2. The chain's CDR3 is CASSVGTGTYGYTF. Here the CDR3 DNA reads TGTGCCAGCAGCGTAGGGACAGGGACCTATGGCTACACCTTC.

As for this clone: One end of the junction fails to match germline, which may point to a read error. The rearrangement joins TRBV4-2 to TRBJ2-7, with 7 bases identical to TRBD2. CDR1 is LGHNA, CDR2 YNFKEQ, per germline. The CDR3 length is 16 residues. Here the CDR3 reads CASSQDREGFSSEQYF. The DNA for the CDR3 is TGTGCCAGCAGCCAAGATAGGGAGGGGTTCTCCTCCGAGCAGTACTTC.

This chain uses TRBV7-9 with TRBJ1-1, with D perhaps TRBD1 (5 bases). The CDR3 consists of 15 residues. Germline V lookup: CDR1 SEHNR, CDR2 FQNEAQ (reference sequence). V was shortened by 6 bases and J by 2 bases, with 16 bases between the two germline ends. CDR3 coding DNA: TGTGCCAGCAGTTCCGCCGGGACGGATAACACTGAAGCTTTCTTT. This gives the protein CASSSAGTDNTEAFF.

The chain joins TRBV5-4 to TRBJ2-1; D gene ambiguous. This CDR3 comprises 12 residues. Trimming left V 4 bases short and J 9 bases short, with 11 bases between. CDR1 is SGHNT and CDR2 is YYREEE in the germline V gene (reference sequence). This CDR3 reads CASSPGWGEQFF. The CDR3 nucleotides are TGTGCCAGCAGCCCGGGTTGGGGTGAGCAGTTCTTC.

The CDR3 DNA follows: TGTGCCAGCAGCTTCCCCCGGACAGGAGGCACTGAAGCTTTCTTT. It specifies CASSFPRTGGTEAFF. This rearrangement joins TRBV11-3 to TRBJ1-1, with 7 bases lining up with TRBD1. The CDR3 is 15 residues long. The germline V gene has CDR1 SGHNT and CDR2 YENEEA. J gave up 4 bases and V 3 bases, and 8 bases lay outside the gene matches.

Note on this clone: One end of the junction fails to match germline, which may point to a read error. This chain links TRBV11-2 with TRBJ1-4; D is uncertain. Germline V CDR1 and CDR2: SGHAT, FQNNGV. The CDR3 totals 14 residues. CDR3 bases: TGTGCCAGCAGCCTAGAGTTTGCCGGGGAAAAACTGTTTTTT. It encodes CASSLEFAGEKLFF.

This clone was found once. This rearrangement joins TRBV19 to TRBJ2-1; 9 nucleotides align to TRBD2. Germline CDR1 reads LNHDA; CDR2 reads SQIVND (reference sequence). The CDR3 consists of 19 residues. V was pared by 7 bases and J by 2 bases, with 18 bases of the junction left unmatched. In DNA, the CDR3 is TGTGCCAGTACTCCGCCGAGAGAAGGCGGGAGGGCGGCCTACAATGAGCAGTTCTTC. Translated: CASTPPREGGRAAYNEQFF.

V is TRBV6-2 or TRBV6-3 and J is TRBJ2-1; 8 bases are shared with TRBD2. CDR3 length: 15 residues. J lost 8 bases, V lost 2 bases, and 8 bases had no gene match. The germline V gene has CDR1 MNHEY and CDR2 SVGEGT. The CDR3 DNA follows: TGTGCCAGCAGTTACAGACGGGGGGGCCCCGATGAGCAGTTCTTC. It encodes CASSYRRGGPDEQFF.

This clone was counted between two and nine times. Other DNA sequences in this specimen translate into the identical CDR3. The chain combines TRBV19 with TRBJ1-4; TRBD1 might be the D (6 bases). The CDR3 totals 15 residues. Germline V gene sequence: CDR1 LNHDA, CDR2 SQIVND (reference sequence). V was cut by 3 bases and J by 4 bases, with 12 bases left in between. The CDR3 protein is CASSIRTDYNEKLFF. DNA for the CDR3: TGTGCCAGTAGTATCAGGACAGATTATAATGAAAAACTGTTTTTT.

The CDR3 protein is CASSQEEGTGANVLTF. The CDR3, as DNA: TGCGCCAGCAGCCAAGAAGAGGGAACTGGGGCCAACGTCCTGACTTTC. The chain combines TRBV4-3 with TRBJ2-6; a possible D gene is TRBD2 (5 bases). The CDR3 is 16 residues long. Germline CDR1 is LGHNA and CDR2 is YSLEER. V was clipped by 0 bases and J by 2 bases, with 8 bases between them.

This chain joins TRBV24-1 and TRBJ2-3; possible D gene TRBD2, 6 bases. The V end was cut by 5 bases, the J end by 0 bases, with 11 bases between. Germline CDR1 KGHDR, CDR2 SFDVKD. The CDR3 runs 15 residues. CDR3 protein: CATSALATSTDTQYF. In DNA form, the CDR3 reads TGTGCCACCAGTGCCCTAGCGACGAGCACAGATACGCAGTATTTT.

The chain joins TRBV18 to TRBJ2-7, with TRBD1 identical over 11 bases. The CDR3 has 14 residues. The V segment lost 3 bases and the J segment 5 bases; nucleotides outside the gene matches: 3. Germline loops: CDR1 KGHSH, CDR2 LQKENI. The DNA for the CDR3 is TGTGCCAGCTCACCGGGACAGGGGGAGGACGAGCAGTACTTC. It codes for CASSPGQGEDEQYF.

This rearrangement joins TRBV7-9 to TRBJ2-2, with unresolved D. CDR1 and CDR2 (germline): SEHNR, FQNEAQ (reference sequence). Between the trimmed V and J ends, which lost 8 bases and 0 bases, there was a span of 10 bases. The CDR3 totals 14 residues. The CDR3 region has the DNA TGTGCCAGCGGCCGAGGACCGAACACCGGGGAGCTGTTTTTT. Amino acids: CASGRGPNTGELFF.

The chain recombines TRBV30 with TRBJ2-1; the D call may be TRBD1 or TRBD2 (6 bases each). The V and J ends lost 0 bases and 10 bases respectively, with 19 bases between them. CDR1 GTSNPN and CDR2 SVGIG come from the germline V gene (reference sequence). This CDR3 spans 15 amino acids. The CDR3 DNA follows: TGTGCCTGGAGTGTCGGGGGCGGCGCCTGGGGGGAGCAGTTCTTC. Translated: CAWSVGGGAWGEQFF.

The CDR3 DNA sequence: TGTGCCAGCAGTTCTACCGGGACAGGGATGCGGACCGGGGAGCTGTTTTTT. Protein sequence: CASSSTGTGMRTGELFF. The chain recombines TRBV5-6 with TRBJ2-2; 9 bases agree with TRBD1. J was trimmed by 5 bases and V by 5 bases; bases with no gene match: 13. This CDR3 is 17 amino acids long. Germline V gene lookup returns CDR1 SGHDT and CDR2 YYEEEE. The whole variable domain, filled in from reference TRBV5-6 and TRBJ2-2, reads DAGVTQSPTHLIKTRGQQVTLRCSPKSGHDTVSWYQQALGQGPQFIFQYYEEEERQRGNFPDRFSGHQFPNYSSELNVNALLLGDSALYLCASSSTGTGMRTGELFFGEGSRLTVL.